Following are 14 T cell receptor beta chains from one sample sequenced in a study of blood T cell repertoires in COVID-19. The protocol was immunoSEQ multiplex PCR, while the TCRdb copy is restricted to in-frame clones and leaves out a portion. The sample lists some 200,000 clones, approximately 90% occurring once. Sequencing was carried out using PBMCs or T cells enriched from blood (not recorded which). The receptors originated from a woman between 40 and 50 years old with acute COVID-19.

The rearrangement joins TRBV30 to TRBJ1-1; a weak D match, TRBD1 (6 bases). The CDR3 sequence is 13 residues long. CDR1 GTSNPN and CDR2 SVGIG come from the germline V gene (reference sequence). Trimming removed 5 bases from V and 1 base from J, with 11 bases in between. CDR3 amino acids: CAWDRRKNTEAFF. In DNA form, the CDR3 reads TGTGCCTGGGACAGGCGGAAGAACACTGAAGCTTTCTTT.

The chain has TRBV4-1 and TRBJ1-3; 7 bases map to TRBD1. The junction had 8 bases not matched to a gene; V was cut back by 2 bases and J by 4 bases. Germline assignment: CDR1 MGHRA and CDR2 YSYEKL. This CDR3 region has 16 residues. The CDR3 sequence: CASSQTATGAGNTIYF. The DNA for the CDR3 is TGCGCCAGCAGCCAAACTGCAACAGGGGCCGGAAACACCATATATTTT.

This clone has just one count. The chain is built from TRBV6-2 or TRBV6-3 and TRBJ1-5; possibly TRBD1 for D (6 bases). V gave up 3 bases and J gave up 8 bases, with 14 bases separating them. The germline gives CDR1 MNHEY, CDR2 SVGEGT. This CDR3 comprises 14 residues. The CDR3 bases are TGTGCCAGCAGTTATCAGGGGATGATAGAGCCCCAGCATTTT. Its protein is CASSYQGMIEPQHF.

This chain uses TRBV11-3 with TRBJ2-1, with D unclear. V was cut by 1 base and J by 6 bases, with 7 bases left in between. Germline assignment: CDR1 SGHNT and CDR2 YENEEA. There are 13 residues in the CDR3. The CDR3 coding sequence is TGTGCCAGCAGCTTAGGCAGAAGCAATGAGCAGTTCTTC. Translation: CASSLGRSNEQFF.

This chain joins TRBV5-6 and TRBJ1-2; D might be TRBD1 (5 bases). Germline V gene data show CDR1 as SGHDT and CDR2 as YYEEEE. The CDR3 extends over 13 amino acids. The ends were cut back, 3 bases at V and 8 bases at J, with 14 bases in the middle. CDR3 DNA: TGTGCCAGCAGCTCGCGACAGAAGTTGGGCTACACCTTC. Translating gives CASSSRQKLGYTF. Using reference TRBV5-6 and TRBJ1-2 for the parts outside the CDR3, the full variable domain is DAGVTQSPTHLIKTRGQQVTLRCSPKSGHDTVSWYQQALGQGPQFIFQYYEEEERQRGNFPDRFSGHQFPNYSSELNVNALLLGDSALYLCASSSRQKLGYTFGSGTRLTVV.

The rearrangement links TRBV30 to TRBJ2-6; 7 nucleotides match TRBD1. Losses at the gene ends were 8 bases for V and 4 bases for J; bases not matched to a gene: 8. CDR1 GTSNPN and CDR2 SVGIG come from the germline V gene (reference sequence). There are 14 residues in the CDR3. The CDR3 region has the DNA TGTGCCCAGACAGGGTCAGCCGGGGCCAACGTCCTGACTTTC. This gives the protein CAQTGSAGANVLTF.

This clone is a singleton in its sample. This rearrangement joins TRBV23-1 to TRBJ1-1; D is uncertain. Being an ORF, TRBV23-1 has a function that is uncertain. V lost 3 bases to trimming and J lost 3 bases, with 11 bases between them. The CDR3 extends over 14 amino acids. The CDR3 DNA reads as TGCGCCAGCAGTCAGAGGGTAAGGTACACTGAAGCTTTCTTT. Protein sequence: CASSQRVRYTEAFF.

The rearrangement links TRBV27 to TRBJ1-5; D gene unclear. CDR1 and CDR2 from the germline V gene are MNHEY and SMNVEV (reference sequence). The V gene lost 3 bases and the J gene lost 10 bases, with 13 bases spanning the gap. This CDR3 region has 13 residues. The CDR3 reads CASSLSRDIPQHF. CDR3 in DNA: TGTGCCAGCAGTTTGTCACGGGATATCCCCCAGCATTTT.

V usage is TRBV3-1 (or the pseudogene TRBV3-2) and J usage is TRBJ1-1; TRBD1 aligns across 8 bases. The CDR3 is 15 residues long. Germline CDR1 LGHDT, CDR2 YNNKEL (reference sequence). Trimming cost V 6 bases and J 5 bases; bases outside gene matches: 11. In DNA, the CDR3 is TGTGCCAGCAGTCCGACAGGGGTCGTGGATACTGAAGCTTTCTTT. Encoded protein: CASSPTGVVDTEAFF.

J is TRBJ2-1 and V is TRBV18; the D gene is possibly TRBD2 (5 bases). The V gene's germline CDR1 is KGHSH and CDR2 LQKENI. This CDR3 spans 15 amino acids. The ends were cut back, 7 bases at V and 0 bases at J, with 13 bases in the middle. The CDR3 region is CASYSSWSSYNEQFF. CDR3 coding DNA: TGTGCCAGCTACTCTAGCTGGAGCTCCTACAATGAGCAGTTCTTC.

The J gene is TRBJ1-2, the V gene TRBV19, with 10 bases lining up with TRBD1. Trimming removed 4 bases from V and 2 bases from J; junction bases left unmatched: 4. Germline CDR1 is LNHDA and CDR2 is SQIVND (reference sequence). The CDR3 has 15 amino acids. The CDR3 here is CASSKTGGRNYGYTF. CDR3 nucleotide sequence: TGTGCCAGTAGTAAGACAGGGGGCAGGAACTATGGCTACACCTTC.

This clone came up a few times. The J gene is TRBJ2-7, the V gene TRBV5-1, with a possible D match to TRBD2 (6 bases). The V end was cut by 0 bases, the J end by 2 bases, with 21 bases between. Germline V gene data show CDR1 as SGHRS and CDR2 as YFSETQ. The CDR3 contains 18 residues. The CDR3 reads CASSLGGRGLRAPYEQYF. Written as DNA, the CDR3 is TGCGCCAGCAGCTTGGGGGGTCGGGGACTCCGAGCGCCCTACGAGCAGTACTTC.

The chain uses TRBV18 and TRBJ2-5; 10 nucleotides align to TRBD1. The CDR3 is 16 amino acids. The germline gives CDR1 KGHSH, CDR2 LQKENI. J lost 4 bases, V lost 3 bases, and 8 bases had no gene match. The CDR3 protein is CASSPQGQGIIETQYF. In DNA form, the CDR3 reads TGTGCCAGCTCACCTCAGGGACAGGGGATAATAGAGACCCAGTACTTC.

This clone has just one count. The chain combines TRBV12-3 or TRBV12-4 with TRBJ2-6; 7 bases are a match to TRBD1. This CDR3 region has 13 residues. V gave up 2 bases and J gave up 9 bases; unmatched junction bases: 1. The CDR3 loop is CASSLRTGNVLTF. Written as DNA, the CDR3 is TGTGCCAGCAGTTTAAGGACAGGCAACGTCCTGACTTTC.